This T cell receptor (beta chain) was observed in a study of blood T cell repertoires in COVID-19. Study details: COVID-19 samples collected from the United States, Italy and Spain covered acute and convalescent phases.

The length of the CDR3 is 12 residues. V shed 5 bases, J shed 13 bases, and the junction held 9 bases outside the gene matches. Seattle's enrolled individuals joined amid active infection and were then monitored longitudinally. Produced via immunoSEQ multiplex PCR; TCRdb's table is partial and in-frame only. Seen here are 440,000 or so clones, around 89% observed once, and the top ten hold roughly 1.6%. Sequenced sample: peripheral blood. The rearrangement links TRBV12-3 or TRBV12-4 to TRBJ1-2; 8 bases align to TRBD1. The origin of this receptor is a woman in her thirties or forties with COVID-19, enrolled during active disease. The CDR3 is CASSPQRTGTTF. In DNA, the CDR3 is TGTGCCAGCAGTCCTCAACGGACAGGGACCACCTTC.